This TCR beta chain was observed in a study of T cells after yellow fever vaccination. Study-wide results and limits: FACS-sorted repertoires could contain abundant clonotypes contaminating from the bulk population.

TCRdb ran MiXCR on the 5' RACE reads and lists one entry per CDR3 protein. The sample lists roughly 330,000 distinct CDR3 sequences; 3% to 4.5% were seen once. The CDR3 has 11 amino acids. Germline V CDR1 and CDR2: LNHDA, SQIVND (reference sequence). The V gene lost 4 bases and the J gene lost 9 bases, with 6 bases spanning the gap. Comment on this clonotype: Its antigen remains unknown.

The material was PBMCs, obtained 5 days after the yellow fever booster vaccination. V usage is TRBV19 and J usage is TRBJ2-2; no firm D call. The source of this sequence is a young man who received the YFV17D yellow fever vaccine. The CDR3 DNA sequence: TGTGCCAGTAGTACCCCAAGGGAGCTGTTTTTT. Its translation is CASSTPRELFF.